The rows below give T cell receptor beta chains drawn from one sample of a study of T cells in Graves' hyperthyroidism and ophthalmopathy. TCRdb ran MiXCR on the multiplex PCR reads and lists one entry per CDR3 protein. The sample lists under 350,000 distinct CDR3 sequences, 21% occurring once. The sequencing input was blood. The source is a woman aged 50 to 65 with Graves' hyperthyroidism. The CDR3 runs from the conserved cysteine through the conserved F or W. D genes are given only for firm matches. Clone size appears in some rows only: once, few, many, or a class for an expanded clone.

>NA|TRBJ2-7|NA|TRBV28
CASRVAHEQSF
TGCGCCAGCAGGGTGGCCCACGAGCAGTCCTTC
>TRBD1|TRBJ2-7|many|TRBV20-1
CSARDQGQGYF
TGCAGTGCTAGAGATCAGGGACAGGGGTACTTC
>TRBD2|TRBJ2-7|few|TRBV10-3
CAISGAGTGQTTGTYEQYF
TGTGCCATCAGTGGAGCGGGAACCGGGCAGACTACAGGCACCTACGAGCAGTACTTC
>NA|TRBJ2-7|many|TRBV7-2
CASSPRTDYEQYF
TGTGCCAGCAGCCCCAGGACGGATTACGAGCAGTACTTC
>TRBD1|TRBJ2-5|NA|TRBV2
CASSVGTVPFQETQYF
TGTGCCAGCAGCGTAGGGACAGTGCCCTTCCAAGAGACCCAGTACTTC
>NA|TRBJ2-7|many|TRBV14
CASSQDSLSYEQYF
TGTGCCAGCAGCCAAGACAGCCTTTCCTACGAGCAGTACTTC
>NA|TRBJ1-2|once|TRBV11-2
CASSSTTGLNLGYTF
TGTGCCAGCAGCTCAACGACGGGCCTGAATCTGGGCTACACCTTC
>TRBD1|TRBJ2-1|many|TRBV6-7
CASSYQKNDSGTGVRNEQFF
TGTGCCAGCAGTTACCAAAAGAACGACTCCGGGACAGGGGTACGCAATGAGCAGTTCTTC
>TRBD2|TRBJ2-3|many|TRBV2
CANLQRDATDTQYF
TGTGCCAACCTCCAGCGGGATGCCACAGATACGCAGTATTTT
>TRBD2|TRBJ2-7|NA|TRBV27
CASSPRGTSLTYEQYF
TGTGCCAGCAGTCCCCGAGGGACTAGCTTAACCTACGAGCAGTACTTC
>NA|TRBJ2-1|many|TRBV7-9
CASRDRARPYNEQFF
TGTGCCAGCAGGGACCGGGCCAGGCCTTACAATGAGCAGTTCTTC
>NA|TRBJ2-1|many|TRBV18
CASSPRADTYNEQFF
TGTGCCAGCTCACCAAGAGCCGATACCTACAATGAGCAGTTCTTC
>NA|TRBJ2-1|many|TRBV20-1
CSARGRTNEQFF
TGCAGTGCTAGGGGGCGAACCAATGAGCAGTTCTTC
>NA|TRBJ2-1|many|TRBV18
CASSRGVLDEQFF
TGTGCCAGCTCACGGGGGGTGTTGGATGAGCAGTTCTTC
>NA|TRBJ1-1|few|TRBV2
CASSDPFTEAFF
TGTGCCAGCAGTGACCCCTTCACTGAAGCTTTCTTT
>NA|TRBJ1-1|many|TRBV27
CASGPRQNTEAFF
TGTGCCAGCGGTCCCCGACAGAACACTGAAGCTTTCTTT
>NA|TRBJ1-2|many|TRBV3-1
CASSQERGANYGYTF
TGTGCCAGCAGCCAAGAAAGGGGAGCTAACTATGGCTACACCTTC
>NA|TRBJ1-1|NA|TRBV12-3/TRBV12-4
CASSFGVSQNTEAFF
TGTGCCAGCAGTTTCGGGGTCAGCCAGAACACTGAAGCTTTCTTT
>NA|TRBJ1-2|many|TRBV3-1
CASSHGLGYTF
TGTGCCAGCAGCCACGGGTTGGGCTACACCTTC
>NA|TRBJ1-1|many|TRBV20-1
CSARRELGNTEAFF
TGCAGTGCTAGACGGGAGTTAGGGAACACTGAAGCTTTCTTT
>TRBD1|TRBJ1-5|NA|TRBV12-3/TRBV12-4
CASSHDREGQPQHF
TGTGCCAGCAGCCATGACAGGGAAGGACAGCCCCAGCATTTT
>NA|TRBJ2-3|NA|TRBV29-1
CSVEKGDGTDTQYF
TGCAGCGTTGAAAAGGGGGACGGCACAGATACGCAGTATTTT
>TRBD2|TRBJ2-3|NA|TRBV7-2
CASSLSSSGRSTDTQYF
TGTGCCAGCAGCTTAAGCTCTAGCGGGAGGAGCACAGATACGCAGTATTTT
>TRBD2|TRBJ2-1|few|TRBV20-1
CSATTSGRGYNEQFF
TGCAGTGCAACCACTAGCGGGAGGGGGTACAATGAGCAGTTCTTC
>NA|TRBJ1-2|many|TRBV2
CASRTAPPSNYGYTF
TGTGCCAGCCGGACAGCTCCCCCCTCCAACTATGGCTACACCTTC
>NA|TRBJ2-7|NA|TRBV7-8
CASSPSGTGKGLEQYF
TGTGCCAGCAGCCCATCCGGAACAGGAAAGGGTCTCGAGCAGTACTTC
>TRBD2|TRBJ2-5|many|TRBV18
CASSPSGTSGRAQETQYF
TGTGCCAGCTCACCGTCCGGGACTAGCGGGAGGGCCCAAGAGACCCAGTACTTC
>TRBD1|TRBJ1-5|NA|TRBV4-1
CASSLEDRHNQPQHF
TGCGCCAGCAGCCTGGAGGACAGGCATAATCAGCCCCAGCATTTT
>TRBD1|TRBJ1-2|many|TRBV27
CASSRTGGGYTF
TGTGCCAGCAGTCGGACAGGGGGAGGCTACACCTTC